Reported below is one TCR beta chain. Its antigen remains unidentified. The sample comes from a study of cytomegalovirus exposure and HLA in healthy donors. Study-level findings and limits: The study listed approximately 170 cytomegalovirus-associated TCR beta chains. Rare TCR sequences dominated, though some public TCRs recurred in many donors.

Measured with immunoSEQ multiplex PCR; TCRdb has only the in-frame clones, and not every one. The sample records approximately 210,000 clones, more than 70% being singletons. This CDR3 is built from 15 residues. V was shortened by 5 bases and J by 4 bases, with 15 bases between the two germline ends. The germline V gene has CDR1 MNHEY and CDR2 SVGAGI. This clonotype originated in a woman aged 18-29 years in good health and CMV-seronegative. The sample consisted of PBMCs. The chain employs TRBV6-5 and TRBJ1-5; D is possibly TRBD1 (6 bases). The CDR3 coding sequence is TGTGCCAGCAGTCCGAGGGGGGGGCCGAATCAGCCCCAGCATTTT. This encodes CASSPRGGPNQPQHF.